This entry lists 18 T cell receptor beta chains sequenced from one sample in a study of blood T cell repertoires in COVID-19. Repertoires were generated with immunoSEQ multiplex PCR, while TCRdb's copy carries only in-frame clones and drops some. The table shows more than 85,000 clones, with approximately 80% occurring only once. Sequencing input: peripheral blood. These receptors originate from a woman aged 80 or over with active or convalescent COVID-19.

The genes are TRBV3-1 (or the pseudogene TRBV3-2) and TRBJ2-7; D may be TRBD2 (5 bases). Between the trimmed V and J ends, which lost 4 bases and 2 bases, there was a span of 12 bases. CDR3 length: 14 amino acids. Germline V gives CDR1 LGHDT, CDR2 YNNKEL (reference sequence). The CDR3 DNA reads TGTGCCAGCAGCCCCGGGTGGGAGACCTACGAGCAGTACTTC. It encodes CASSPGWETYEQYF.

The chain has TRBV7-8 and TRBJ2-5; 9 nucleotides line up with TRBD1. Germline-derived CDR1 and CDR2 are SGHVS and FQNEAQ. The V segment lost 5 bases and the J segment 5 bases; nucleotides outside the gene matches: 3. The CDR3 loop spans 13 amino acids. Written as DNA, the CDR3 is TGTGCCAGCAGCCTCGGACAGGGGGAGACCCAGTACTTC. Its protein is CASSLGQGETQYF.

This clone was observed a single time. The chain recombines TRBV10-3 with TRBJ2-2; 8 bases match TRBD1. In germline, CDR1 is ENHRY, CDR2 SYGVKD. Germline trimming cut 5 bases from V and 4 bases from J; bases unmatched to any gene: 9. This CDR3 has 16 residues. The CDR3 region is CAISKADRGSTGELFF. The CDR3 nucleotides are TGTGCCATCAGTAAAGCCGACAGGGGAAGCACCGGGGAGCTGTTTTTT.

This clone occurred once. The V gene is TRBV4-2, the J gene TRBJ2-3, with 11 bases fitting TRBD1. Germline trimming cut 3 bases from V and 3 bases from J; bases unmatched to any gene: 14. This CDR3 spans 19 amino acids. The germline V gene has CDR1 LGHNA and CDR2 YNFKEQ. CDR3 amino acids: CASSQEYTSGTGGTDTQYF. CDR3 sequence (DNA): TGTGCCAGCAGCCAGGAGTATACATCCGGGACAGGGGGTACAGATACGCAGTATTTT.

This chain uses TRBV28 with TRBJ1-4; D not resolved. CDR1 and CDR2 (germline): MDHEN, SYDVKM. The CDR3 is 15 residues long. The germline V and J ends were trimmed by 4 bases and 5 bases, with 14 bases remaining between them. For the CDR3, the DNA is TGTGCCAGCAGTTCCGAGGGCAGTCGGAATGAAAAACTGTTTTTT. Translated: CASSSEGSRNEKLFF.

This clone has just one count. Other DNA sequences in this sample translate to the same CDR3. The rearrangement uses TRBV19 and TRBJ1-2, with 8 bases lining up with TRBD1. CDR1 and CDR2 from the germline V gene are LNHDA and SQIVND (reference sequence). The CDR3 covers 13 residues. Unmatched junction bases numbered 3, after V lost 8 bases and J lost 1 base. CDR3 coding DNA: TGTGCCAGTCGTACAGGGGGTAACTATGGCTACACCTTC. Amino acid sequence: CASRTGGNYGYTF.

This chain links TRBV6-5 with TRBJ2-7; no firm D call. The ends were cut back, 2 bases at V and 3 bases at J, with 17 bases in the middle. CDR1 is MNHEY and CDR2 is SVGAGI in the germline V gene. The CDR3 runs 16 residues. For the CDR3, the DNA is TGTGCCAGCAGTTACCGGAGTCCGGATAAATTCTACGAGCAGTACTTC. This codes for CASSYRSPDKFYEQYF.

This chain connects TRBV28 to TRBJ1-5, with D tentatively TRBD1 (5 bases). The CDR3 is made up of 18 amino acids. Trimming removed 5 bases at V and 6 bases at J, with 26 bases between. Germline CDR1 MDHEN, CDR2 SYDVKM. The CDR3 loop reads CASSPISSRQGWGQPQHF. The CDR3 bases are TGTGCCAGCAGTCCCATATCTTCTCGGCAGGGCTGGGGTCAGCCCCAGCATTTT.

The CDR3 here is CASSQDLAEHNEQFF. The DNA for the CDR3 is TGTGCCAGCAGCCAAGATCTAGCGGAACACAATGAGCAGTTCTTC. The chain combines TRBV3-1 (or the pseudogene TRBV3-2) with TRBJ2-1, with 7 bases aligning to TRBD2. Trimming at V came to 0 bases and at J to 5 bases, leaving 4 bases not matched to a gene. This CDR3 region has 15 residues. Germline V gene sequence: CDR1 LGHDT, CDR2 YNNKEL (reference sequence).

V usage is TRBV21-1 and J usage is TRBJ2-5; TRBD2 reflects the table's D call only, with no check against the DNA. TRBV21-1 is tagged as a pseudogene. This CDR3 comprises 13 residues. The CDR3 sequence: CASSTGGLETQYF. CDR3 DNA: TGTGCCAGCAGCACCGGGGGGTTGGAGACCCAGTACTTC.

The V gene is TRBV2, the J gene TRBJ1-5; D remains ambiguous. The CDR3 totals 15 residues. Trimming removed 4 bases from V and 0 bases from J, with 10 bases in between. Germline-derived CDR1 and CDR2 are SNHLY and FYNNEI. In DNA, the CDR3 is TGTGCCAGCAGTGCAAACACAAATAGCAATCAGCCCCAGCATTTT. Its translation is CASSANTNSNQPQHF.

The chain combines TRBV5-1 with TRBJ2-7; TRBD2 might be the D (6 bases). The CDR3 is made up of 16 amino acids. V lost 0 bases and J lost 5, with 18 bases in between. Germline V gene sequence: CDR1 SGHRS, CDR2 YFSETQ. In nucleotides, the CDR3 is TGCGCCAGCAGCTTGGTCGTGGCGGGATCCCGCAACGAGCAGTACTTC. As protein: CASSLVVAGSRNEQYF.

The chain carries TRBV28 and TRBJ2-1; the match to TRBD1 covers 8 bases. This CDR3 contains 14 residues. V shed 6 bases and J 8 bases; nucleotides not matched to a gene: 9. In germline, CDR1 is MDHEN, CDR2 SYDVKM. In nucleotides, the CDR3 is TGTGCCAGCAGACTAGCAGGGGGCTGGGATGAGCAGTTCTTC. Its translation is CASRLAGGWDEQFF.

This chain links TRBV5-1 with TRBJ2-5; 14 bases agree with TRBD2. Germline CDR1 is SGHRS and CDR2 is YFSETQ. V was clipped by 4 bases and J by 4 bases; unmatched bases: 6. The CDR3 contains 16 residues. The CDR3: CASSPGLAGDGETQYF. The DNA for the CDR3 is TGCGCCAGCAGCCCGGGACTAGCGGGAGACGGAGAGACCCAGTACTTC.

This clone was observed a few times. The chain carries TRBV2 and TRBJ2-1, with 7 bases matching TRBD2. The length of the CDR3 is 13 residues. Germline loops: CDR1 SNHLY, CDR2 FYNNEI. V lost 6 bases, J lost 4 bases, and 3 bases stayed unmatched. The CDR3 spells CASRASGYNEQFF. Written as DNA, the CDR3 is TGTGCCAGCAGGGCTAGCGGTTACAATGAGCAGTTCTTC. Full variable domain (remainder filled in from reference TRBV2 and TRBJ2-1): EPEVTQTPSHQVTQMGQEVILRCVPISNHLYFYWYRQILGQKVEFLVSFYNNEISEKSEIFDDQFSVERPDGSNFTLKIRSTKLEDSAMYFCASRASGYNEQFFGPGTRLTVL.

This chain links TRBV10-2 with TRBJ2-3; D may be TRBD1 (6 bases). Germline V gene lookup returns CDR1 WSHSY and CDR2 SAAADI. The ends were cut back, 7 bases at V and 4 bases at J, with 18 bases in the middle. The CDR3 has 15 amino acids. CDR3 sequence: CASKRFPGEPDTQYF. DNA for the CDR3: TGCGCCAGCAAACGTTTCCCAGGGGAGCCAGATACGCAGTATTTT.

This chain links TRBV7-9 with TRBJ2-7, with 7 bases that match TRBD1. The CDR3 length is 13 residues. The J segment lost 5 bases and the V segment lost 4 bases, leaving 5 bases of the junction unmatched. Germline V CDR1 and CDR2: SEHNR, FQNEAQ (reference sequence). In DNA, the CDR3 is TGTGCCAGCAGCTCGTACAGGGGCGACGAGCAGTACTTC. Protein: CASSSYRGDEQYF. The complete variable domain, with remaining parts taken from reference TRBV7-9 and TRBJ2-7, reads DTGVSQNPRHKITKRGQNVTFRCDPISEHNRLYWYRQTLGQGPEFLTYFQNEAQLEKSRLLSDRFSAERPKGSFSTLEIQRTEQGDSAMYLCASSSYRGDEQYFGPGTRLTVT.

The rearrangement uses TRBV7-9 and TRBJ1-4, with a tentative D call TRBD1 (5 bases). This CDR3 has 15 amino acids. V lost 5 bases and J 3 bases, leaving 13 bases between the germline ends. Per germline, CDR1 SEHNR and CDR2 FQNEAQ (reference sequence). CDR3 sequence reads: CASSRTGNANEKLFF. The CDR3 DNA reads as TGTGCCAGCAGCCGTACAGGCAATGCTAATGAAAAACTGTTTTTT.